The rows below give T cell receptor beta chains drawn from one sample of a study of cytomegalovirus exposure and HLA in healthy donors. This table comes from immunoSEQ multiplex PCR, and its TCRdb copy is limited to in-frame clones, with some not included. The sample includes over 50,000 clones, roughly 90% of them seen just once. Material: PBMCs. The receptor set was obtained from a man younger than 40 in good health and CMV-seropositive. Each CDR3 is given with its conserved first and last residue. A D gene is named only where the DNA matches it firmly. Not all rows give a size; the values are once, few, many and, for expanded clones, a class.

J gene: TRBJ2-2; D gene: TRBD1; clone size: -; V gene: TRBV6-4; CDR3 DNA: TGTGCCAGCCAGGAGACAGGGGATACCGGGGAGCTGTTTTTT; CDR3 protein: CASQETGDTGELFF
J gene: TRBJ2-7; D gene: -; clone size: -; V gene: TRBV19; CDR3 DNA: TGTGCCAGTAGTATTCGGGGAAAGCAGTACTTC; CDR3 protein: CASSIRGKQYF
J gene: TRBJ1-5; D gene: TRBD1; clone size: -; V gene: TRBV19; CDR3 DNA: TGTGCCAGTAGTCCGAGGACAGGCGTTTTACATTTT; CDR3 protein: CASSPRTGVLHF
J gene: TRBJ2-1; D gene: TRBD2; clone size: -; V gene: TRBV5-1; CDR3 DNA: TGCGCCAGCAGCTTCGAGGCGGGAGGAGCGGATGAGCAGTTCTTC; CDR3 protein: CASSFEAGGADEQFF
J gene: TRBJ1-1; D gene: TRBD1; clone size: few; V gene: TRBV4-1; CDR3 DNA: TGCGCCAGCAGTGACAGGGTATGGACTGAAGCTTTCTTT; CDR3 protein: CASSDRVWTEAFF
J gene: TRBJ2-2; D gene: -; clone size: -; V gene: TRBV5-1; CDR3 DNA: TGCGCCAGCAGCTTGGGAGTCGGACTGATGAACACCGGGGAGCTGTTTTTT; CDR3 protein: CASSLGVGLMNTGELFF
J gene: TRBJ1-2; D gene: TRBD1; clone size: -; V gene: TRBV6-6; CDR3 DNA: TGTGCCAGCAGTTCGACAGGGCGGCAGGGCTACACCTTC; CDR3 protein: CASSSTGRQGYTF
J gene: TRBJ1-6; D gene: -; clone size: -; V gene: TRBV18; CDR3 DNA: TGTGCCAGCTCACCAGGACAGAGCAATTCACCCCTCCACTTT; CDR3 protein: CASSPGQSNSPLHF
J gene: TRBJ1-4; D gene: TRBD1; clone size: -; V gene: TRBV10-2; CDR3 DNA: TGCGCCAGTTCCACCTTTGACAGGGTAGGAGAAAAACTGTTTTTT; CDR3 protein: CASSTFDRVGEKLFF
J gene: TRBJ2-4; D gene: -; clone size: -; V gene: TRBV6-1; CDR3 DNA: TGTGCCAGCAGTGCACTCAGGGTTAGGGCCAAAAACATTCAGTACTTC; CDR3 protein: CASSALRVRAKNIQYF
J gene: TRBJ1-2; D gene: TRBD1; clone size: -; V gene: TRBV7-9; CDR3 DNA: TGTGCCAGCAGCTTAGTACAGGGGGCAGGAGGCTACACCTTC; CDR3 protein: CASSLVQGAGGYTF
J gene: TRBJ2-1; D gene: -; clone size: -; V gene: TRBV5-1; CDR3 DNA: TGCGCCAGCAGCTATACAGGGAGTGAGCAGTTCTTC; CDR3 protein: CASSYTGSEQFF
J gene: TRBJ1-1; D gene: TRBD1; clone size: once; V gene: TRBV7-9; CDR3 DNA: TGTGCCAGCAGCTTATTTCTCCCAGGGGGCAGTGAAGCTTTCTTT; CDR3 protein: CASSLFLPGGSEAFF
J gene: TRBJ2-3; D gene: -; clone size: -; V gene: TRBV7-2; CDR3 DNA: TGTGCCAGCAGCTCACTATCAAGGTCCGTATCCCCGGGGGATACGCAGTATTTT; CDR3 protein: CASSSLSRSVSPGDTQYF
J gene: TRBJ2-4; D gene: TRBD1; clone size: -; V gene: TRBV15; CDR3 DNA: TGTGCCACCACCCGCAGGGGGCCCCCAAACATTCAGTACTTC; CDR3 protein: CATTRRGPPNIQYF
J gene: TRBJ1-1; D gene: -; clone size: once; V gene: TRBV6-1; CDR3 DNA: TGTGCCAGCAGTCCACAGGCCACTGAAGCTTTCTTT; CDR3 protein: CASSPQATEAFF
J gene: TRBJ1-5; D gene: -; clone size: few; V gene: TRBV11-2; CDR3 DNA: TGTGCCAGCAGCTTAGGGGGCGGGGAGGGGGAGCCCCAGCATTTT; CDR3 protein: CASSLGGGEGEPQHF
J gene: TRBJ2-1; D gene: TRBD1; clone size: -; V gene: TRBV7-9; CDR3 DNA: TGTGCCAGCAGCCCCAGGTGGACAGGACAGATCTCCTACAATGAGCAGTTCTTC; CDR3 protein: CASSPRWTGQISYNEQFF
J gene: TRBJ1-4; D gene: TRBD1; clone size: -; V gene: TRBV7-9; CDR3 DNA: TGTGCCAGCAGTTTAGGACAGGGGAATGAAAAACTGTTTTTT; CDR3 protein: CASSLGQGNEKLFF
J gene: TRBJ2-7; D gene: TRBD2; clone size: -; V gene: TRBV29-1; CDR3 DNA: TGCAGCGTTTCTAGCGGGAGAGCAGAACTGAGGAACTACGAGCAGTACTTC; CDR3 protein: CSVSSGRAELRNYEQYF
J gene: TRBJ2-1; D gene: -; clone size: -; V gene: TRBV10-1; CDR3 DNA: TGCGCCAGCAGCGCCGGGGTTTACAATGAGCAGTTCTTC; CDR3 protein: CASSAGVYNEQFF
J gene: TRBJ1-6; D gene: -; clone size: -; V gene: TRBV6-1; CDR3 DNA: TGTGCCAGCAGTGAGAGTACAGGTGGAGATTCACCCCTCCACTTT; CDR3 protein: CASSESTGGDSPLHF
J gene: TRBJ2-3; D gene: -; clone size: -; V gene: TRBV27; CDR3 DNA: TGTGCCAGCAGCTCCTCACGCGGTAGCACAGATACGCAGTATTTT; CDR3 protein: CASSSSRGSTDTQYF
J gene: TRBJ2-2; D gene: -; clone size: once; V gene: TRBV9; CDR3 DNA: TGTGCCAGCAGCCCCGGGGCAGGGGCCACCGGGGAGCTGTTTTTT; CDR3 protein: CASSPGAGATGELFF
J gene: TRBJ2-3; D gene: -; clone size: once; V gene: TRBV7-9; CDR3 DNA: TGTGCCAGCAGCTCTGCCCAGGGGCCCACAGATACGCAGTATTTT; CDR3 protein: CASSSAQGPTDTQYF
J gene: TRBJ1-2; D gene: TRBD1; clone size: -; V gene: TRBV5-5; CDR3 DNA: TGTGCCAGCAGCTTGGGGATACAGGGGGCGCCGGCCTATGGCTACACCTTC; CDR3 protein: CASSLGIQGAPAYGYTF
J gene: TRBJ2-2; D gene: TRBD2; clone size: -; V gene: TRBV5-1; CDR3 DNA: TGCGCCAGCAGCTCCGCCGGGACTAGCGGGAGTGGGACCGGGGAGCTGTTTTTT; CDR3 protein: CASSSAGTSGSGTGELFF
J gene: TRBJ1-5; D gene: -; clone size: few; V gene: TRBV7-8; CDR3 DNA: TGTGCCAGCAGCTTATTCGGCGGGGCCCCCAATCAGCCCCAGCATTTT; CDR3 protein: CASSLFGGAPNQPQHF
J gene: TRBJ2-3; D gene: TRBD2; clone size: -; V gene: TRBV11-3; CDR3 DNA: TGTGCCAGCAGCTTGGCGGGAGGAGATACGCAGTATTTT; CDR3 protein: CASSLAGGDTQYF
J gene: TRBJ2-7; D gene: -; clone size: once; V gene: TRBV6-5; CDR3 DNA: TGTGCCAGCAGTTTCAGGTTTTACGAGCAGTACTTC; CDR3 protein: CASSFRFYEQYF
J gene: TRBJ2-4; D gene: TRBD1; clone size: -; V gene: TRBV5-6; CDR3 DNA: TGTGCCAGCAGCTTACTGAGCGGGACAGGGGACATTCAGTACTTC; CDR3 protein: CASSLLSGTGDIQYF
J gene: TRBJ2-7; D gene: -; clone size: -; V gene: TRBV28; CDR3 DNA: TGTGCCAGCAGTTTAGGGGGCAGGGGCTACGAGCAGTACTTC; CDR3 protein: CASSLGGRGYEQYF
J gene: TRBJ1-5; D gene: TRBD1; clone size: -; V gene: TRBV19; CDR3 DNA: TGTGCCAGTAGTCTCAGGGACAGGGGGCACCCCCAGCATTTT; CDR3 protein: CASSLRDRGHPQHF
J gene: TRBJ2-3; D gene: TRBD2; clone size: once; V gene: TRBV4-3; CDR3 DNA: TGCGCCAGCAGCCAAGATCCTAGAGGACTAGCGGGAGGGCCTGTGGGCACAGATACGCAGTATTTT; CDR3 protein: CASSQDPRGLAGGPVGTDTQYF
J gene: TRBJ2-7; D gene: -; clone size: -; V gene: TRBV9; CDR3 DNA: TGTGCCAGCAGCGTAGTGAGACAGGGAGGCCACGAGCAGTACTTC; CDR3 protein: CASSVVRQGGHEQYF
J gene: TRBJ1-2; D gene: TRBD1; clone size: once; V gene: TRBV4-2; CDR3 DNA: TGTGCCAGCAGCCCCGACAGGCCGGGTTACCGGGACAGCCCCAACTATGGCTACACCTTC; CDR3 protein: CASSPDRPGYRDSPNYGYTF
J gene: TRBJ1-1; D gene: -; clone size: -; V gene: TRBV7-3; CDR3 DNA: TGTGCCAGCAGCCAGGACAGCAACACTGAAGCTTTCTTT; CDR3 protein: CASSQDSNTEAFF
J gene: TRBJ2-7; D gene: -; clone size: once; V gene: TRBV10-2; CDR3 DNA: TGCGCCAGCTGCCCCTGGGCAGGCCGATCCTACGAGCAGTACTTC; CDR3 protein: CASCPWAGRSYEQYF
J gene: TRBJ2-1; D gene: TRBD2; clone size: -; V gene: TRBV5-1; CDR3 DNA: TGCGCCAGCAGCTTGACAGCGGGAGAGAATGAGCAGTTCTTC; CDR3 protein: CASSLTAGENEQFF
J gene: TRBJ2-1; D gene: -; clone size: -; V gene: TRBV30; CDR3 DNA: TGTGCCAGCGGCCGGGACTTTAACAATGAGCAGTTCTTC; CDR3 protein: CASGRDFNNEQFF